The present entry profiles one TCR beta chain with its context. Its cognate antigen is unknown. Together with a sample-barcoded 5' primer, a J-beta primer mix was included in a second PCR lasting 7 to 11 cycles. TCRdb reprocessed the 5' RACE reads with MiXCR, giving one entry per CDR3 protein. The repertoire holds about 1,600,000 distinct CDR3 sequences, with 40% to 50% as singletons. This specimen comes from a study of blood T cells in healthy people across ages. Points from the study as a whole: There were more naive CD4+ cells and higher diversity in long-lived donors than in aged donors. Researchers deemed the diversity estimates from one million T cells underestimates.

Donors were systemically healthy Caucasian individuals from Russia aged 6 to 90 years. Sequenced: blood. This clonotype was obtained from a young woman in good health.

The CDR3 loop is CATSPGPSDRGTEAFF. DNA for the CDR3: TGTGCCACCAGCCCGGGACCCTCCGACAGGGGCACTGAAGCTTTCTTT. V gene TRBV15 combines with J gene TRBJ1-1; 8 bases align to TRBD1. After removal of 5 bases from V and 4 bases from J, the junction contained 12 bases not matched to a gene. There are 16 residues in the CDR3. The germline gives CDR1 LNHNV, CDR2 YYDKDF (reference sequence).